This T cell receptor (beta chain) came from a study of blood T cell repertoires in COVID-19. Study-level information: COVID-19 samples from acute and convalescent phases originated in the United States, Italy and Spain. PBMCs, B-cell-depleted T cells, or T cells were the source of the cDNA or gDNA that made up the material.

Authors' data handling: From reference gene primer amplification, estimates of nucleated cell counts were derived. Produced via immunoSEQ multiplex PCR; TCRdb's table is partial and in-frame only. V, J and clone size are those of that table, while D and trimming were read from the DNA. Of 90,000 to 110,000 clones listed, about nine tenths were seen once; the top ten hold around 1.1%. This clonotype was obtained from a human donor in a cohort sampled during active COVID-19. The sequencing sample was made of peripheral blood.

CDR3 DNA: TGTGCCAGCAGCGTGGGTGTTGGAGGAAAACTGTTTTTT. Residues: CASSVGVGGKLFF. The rearrangement joins TRBV14 to TRBJ1-4; no reliable D call. This CDR3 is built from 13 residues. Trimming took off 5 bases at V and 10 bases at J, with 14 bases between the two ends. CDR1 SGHDN and CDR2 FVKESK come from the germline V gene.